This TCR beta chain emerged from a study of blood T cells in healthy people across ages. Healthy Russian Caucasian donors spanned ages about 6 to 90 years. Through a sample-barcoded 5' primer and a J-beta primer mix, a second PCR was run for roughly 6 to 12 cycles. Each CDR3 protein is one row after TCRdb ran MiXCR on the 5' RACE reads. The sample records around 650,000 distinct CDR3 sequences, 40% to 45% being singletons. This clonotype appeared a few times. Germline CDR1 is MDHEN and CDR2 is SYDVKM. Trimming shortened V by 5 bases and J by 6 bases, and 11 bases separated the two germline ends. The CDR3 contains 13 residues.

V usage is TRBV28 and J usage is TRBJ2-1; D may correspond to TRBD1 or TRBD2 (6 bases each). The sequencing input was blood. The clonotype comes from a man at least 80 years old in good health. The CDR3 spells CASSQGGSNEQFF. CDR3 nucleotides: TGTGCCAGCAGTCAAGGGGGGAGCAATGAGCAGTTCTTC.